Sequencing of this T cell receptor (beta chain) was carried out in a study of control samples from healthy donors and cancer patients. Profiled with immunoSEQ multiplex PCR; TCRdb holds only in-frame clones, not every one. The data show about 92,000 clones, with approximately 82% seen just once and about 9.8% held by the top ten. The CDR3 covers 13 residues. V dropped 5 bases and J dropped 7; count of bases not matched to a gene: 3. Germline loops: CDR1 MNHEY, CDR2 SVGAGI. Regarding this clone: This sample includes further DNA sequences coding for the same CDR3.

The TCR originated in a woman aged 60-70 years in good health. The sequenced sample was blood. This chain joins TRBV6-5 and TRBJ1-4; 8 positions match TRBD1. The CDR3 coding sequence is TGTGCCAGCAGTCGGACAGGGTCTGAAAAACTGTTTTTT. Its translation is CASSRTGSEKLFF.